The 9 T cell receptor beta chains listed next were all sequenced from one sample in a study of CD8 T cells in ankylosing spondylitis. Notes on the study in general: Typical of ankylosing spondylitis blood, it appeared, was a TCR beta motif of eight highly homologous variants.

Each CDR3 protein gets one entry after TCRdb re-called the 5' RACE reads with MiXCR. The sample consists of around 770,000 distinct CDR3 sequences, roughly 19% of them appearing once. No antigens are known for them. Sequencing used blood, either unsorted or a sorted T cell fraction (not recorded which). All receptors derive from a male donor with ankylosing spondylitis.

This clonotype was detected ten times or more. V is TRBV10-3 and J is TRBJ2-1; the D is unclear. Trimming removed 0 bases at V and 8 bases at J, with 11 bases between. Looked up from germline, CDR1 is ENHRY and CDR2 is SYGVKD. CDR3 length equals 14 residues. The CDR3 DNA reads TGTGCCATCAGTGAGTCGGGAAGGAACGATGAGCAGTTCTTC. It is translated as CAISESGRNDEQFF.

Ten or more counts support this clonotype. The chain carries TRBV7-2 and TRBJ2-1; the D gene is possibly TRBD2 (6 bases). Germline CDR1 reads SGHTA; CDR2 reads FQGNSA. Trimming left V 5 bases short and J 10 bases short, with 12 bases between. This CDR3 spans 12 amino acids. Written as DNA, the CDR3 is TGTGCCAGCAGCCAGACTAGTCGGGAGCAGTTCTTC. It specifies CASSQTSREQFF.

The V and J genes are TRBV19 and TRBJ1-5; no firm D call. The V end was cut by 5 bases, the J end by 6 bases, with 17 bases between. This CDR3 region has 15 residues. Germline values: CDR1 LNHDA, CDR2 SQIVND (reference sequence). In nucleotides, the CDR3 is TGTGCCAGTAGTCCCGGAGGAGGGCGAGGTCAGCCCCAGCATTTT. This codes for CASSPGGGRGQPQHF.

This clonotype was observed a handful of times. This rearrangement joins TRBV5-1 to TRBJ1-1; 9 bases match TRBD1. The V gene's germline CDR1 is SGHRS and CDR2 YFSETQ. V was clipped by 5 bases and J by 5 bases; unmatched bases: 10. The CDR3 consists of 15 residues. CDR3 sequence (DNA): TGCGCCAGCAGAGATACAGGGGGCTTGGGGACTGAAGCTTTCTTT. This encodes CASRDTGGLGTEAFF.

In this sample, this clonotype turned up a few times. The V and J genes are TRBV5-1 and TRBJ1-6; perhaps TRBD1 as D (5 bases). V was trimmed by 4 bases and J by 5 bases, leaving 13 bases between them. The CDR3 extends over 15 amino acids. The germline gives CDR1 SGHRS, CDR2 YFSETQ. CDR3 nucleotides: TGCGCCAGCAGCCGGGGGGGGTCCGATAATTCACCCCTCCACTTT. It specifies CASSRGGSDNSPLHF.

V is TRBV28 and J is TRBJ2-2; D gene unclear. This CDR3 is built from 15 residues. CDR1 and CDR2 from the germline V gene are MDHEN and SYDVKM. V was pared by 3 bases and J by 7 bases, with 15 bases between. The CDR3 reads CASSLSTVIGGELFF. The CDR3 DNA reads TGTGCCAGCAGTTTGAGTACGGTAATCGGCGGGGAGCTGTTTTTT.

This chain joins TRBV7-9 and TRBJ1-2, with a possible D match to TRBD1 (5 bases). Per germline, CDR1 SEHNR and CDR2 FQNEAQ (reference sequence). Trimming left V 5 bases short and J 7 bases short, with 17 bases between. The CDR3 runs to 14 residues. CDR3 DNA: TGTGCCAGCAGCCGAACCGGGACCTCGGGTGGCTACACCTTC. Translated, it gives CASSRTGTSGGYTF.

The chain carries TRBV20-1 and TRBJ1-3, with a tentative D call TRBD1 (5 bases). V dropped 5 bases and J dropped 2 bases, with 10 bases sitting between them. CDR3 length equals 13 residues. Germline assignment: CDR1 DFQATT and CDR2 SNEGSKA (reference sequence). The CDR3 DNA is TGCAGTGCTGAAGACAGAGCTGGAAACACCATATATTTT. It encodes CSAEDRAGNTIYF.

This clonotype has a handful of counts. The rearrangement links TRBV4-1 to TRBJ2-3; 9 nucleotides align to TRBD2. Germline V lookup: CDR1 MGHRA, CDR2 YSYEKL. The CDR3 spans 16 residues. V was clipped by 1 base and J by 0 bases; unmatched bases: 2. The CDR3 here is CASSQGSGGSTDTQYF. In DNA, the CDR3 is TGCGCCAGCAGCCAAGGTAGCGGGGGTAGCACAGATACGCAGTATTTT.